This T cell receptor beta chain is from a study of cytotoxic CD8 clonotypes in ibrutinib-treated CLL. Study-wide points: Contraction or stability on treatment was seen for public clonotypes, which were uncommon.

For this clone: The target antigen is unknown.

Only in-frame clones appear in the TCRdb table, and some are missing; sequencing was by immunoSEQ multiplex PCR. Here the sample spans 330,000 or so clones, under 70% being singletons. The CDR3 has 16 residues. Germline CDR1 SGHTA, CDR2 FQGNSA. V was pared by 1 base and J by 3 bases, with 16 bases between. The rearrangement joins TRBV7-2 to TRBJ2-7, with D tentatively TRBD2 (6 bases). This specimen was PBMCs, taken after 36 months of ibrutinib treatment. This receptor was taken from a human donor with chronic lymphocytic leukemia. The CDR3 protein is CASSLDPRAGSYEQYF. CDR3 nucleotide sequence: TGTGCCAGCAGCTTAGACCCCAGGGCGGGGAGCTACGAGCAGTACTTC.